A selection of T cell receptor beta chains follows, all from one sample in a study of neoadjuvant anti-PD-1 for oral cavity cancer. Some clones are missing from TCRdb's copy, which holds only in-frame ones; the method was immunoSEQ multiplex PCR. The sample lists 15,000 to 20,000 clones; 65% to 75% were seen once. The sequenced sample was PBMCs, obtained before nivolumab (anti-PD-1) treatment. All receptors come from a person between 40 and 80 years old with oral cavity squamous cell carcinoma. Each CDR3 is given with its conserved first and last residue. A D gene is named only where the DNA matches it firmly. Where a row states a size, it is once, few, many or the class of an expanded clone; other rows omit it.

TRBV2,.,TRBJ1-1,.,TGTGCCAGCAGTGTCCGGGGGAACACTGAAGCTTTCTTT,CASSVRGNTEAFF
TRBV6-5,.,TRBJ2-3,.,TGTGCCAGCAGTTCCGGCCCCTCATATACCCCAGTGCAGTATTTT,CASSSGPSYTPVQYF
TRBV2,once,TRBJ2-5,TRBD2,TGTGCCAGCAGAAGGTTCGGGGGGGAGACCCAGTACTTC,CASRRFGGETQYF
TRBV4-1,.,TRBJ1-1,.,TGCGCCAGCAGCCGTGGACGGGTGAACACTGAAGCTTTCTTT,CASSRGRVNTEAFF
TRBV9,.,TRBJ2-3,.,TGTGCCTTGGGGGCAGCGGCCAGCACAGATACGCAGTATTTT,CALGAAASTDTQYF
TRBV30,.,TRBJ1-1,.,TGTGCCTGGATGACCACTGAAGCTTTCTTT,CAWMTTEAFF
TRBV29-1,.,TRBJ1-1,.,TGCAGCGTTGAAGTTAGGCTAACCCGAGGGACTGAAGCTTTCTTT,CSVEVRLTRGTEAFF
TRBV25-1,.,TRBJ1-4,TRBD1,TGTGCCAGTACCGGGACAGTCAATGAAAAACTGTTTTTT,CASTGTVNEKLFF
TRBV2,.,TRBJ2-1,.,TGTGCCAGCAGTGGACAGATTAGTGAGGATGAGCAGTTCTTC,CASSGQISEDEQFF
TRBV14,.,TRBJ2-2,.,TGTGCCAGCAGTCGTGGACGGCGGGATTTAAACACCGGGGAGCTGTTTTTT,CASSRGRRDLNTGELFF
TRBV4-2,few,TRBJ2-1,.,TGTGCCAGCAGCCAAGAAACCTACGGTTACAATGAGCAGTTCTTC,CASSQETYGYNEQFF
TRBV9,.,TRBJ2-2,.,TGTGCCAGCAGCGCCCGGGACACAAACACCGGGGAGCTGTTTTTT,CASSARDTNTGELFF
TRBV9,.,TRBJ1-5,TRBD1,TGTGCCAGCAGCGTAGGACAGGGAGAGAATCAGCCCCAGCATTTT,CASSVGQGENQPQHF
TRBV25-1,few,TRBJ1-5,.,TGTGCCAGCAGTGAAGAGGGGGTGGCCTCTAGCAATCAGCCCCAGCATTTT,CASSEEGVASSNQPQHF
TRBV14,few,TRBJ1-5,.,TGTGCCAGCAGCCAAGATCATTCTCAGCCCCAGCATTTT,CASSQDHSQPQHF
TRBV6-1,.,TRBJ1-1,.,TGTGCCAGCAAGATGAACACTGAAGCTTTCTTT,CASKMNTEAFF
TRBV5-1,.,TRBJ2-7,TRBD1,TGCGCCAGCAGCCTGCGACAGGGCGCCTACGAGCAGTACTTC,CASSLRQGAYEQYF
TRBV6-6,.,TRBJ1-3,.,TGTGCCAGCGAGGGCTGGCGGAGTGGCCCTGGAAACACCATATATTTT,CASEGWRSGPGNTIYF
TRBV5-1,.,TRBJ2-1,.,TGCGCCAGCAGCTTCCGGGGAGAGAACAATGAGCAGTTCTTC,CASSFRGENNEQFF
TRBV7-2,.,TRBJ1-4,.,TGTGCCAGCAGCTTAGCGGGCGTCAGTACCAATGAAAAACTGTTTTTT,CASSLAGVSTNEKLFF
TRBV19,.,TRBJ2-4,.,TGTGCCAGTAGTATAGATGGGGGAGCCAAAAACATTCAGTACTTC,CASSIDGGAKNIQYF
TRBV29-1,.,TRBJ2-1,TRBD2,TGCAGCGTTGCAACTAGCGGGAATGTCGATGAGCAGTTCTTC,CSVATSGNVDEQFF
TRBV5-1,.,TRBJ2-3,TRBD1,TGCGCCAGCAGGCTCGCTGGACAGGAAAGCACAGATACGCAGTATTTT,CASRLAGQESTDTQYF
TRBV19,.,TRBJ2-7,.,TGTGCCAGTAGTCCCCCGGCGGGGACCACTGGCGAGCAGTACTTC,CASSPPAGTTGEQYF
TRBV19,.,TRBJ1-1,.,TGTGCCAGTAGTATTGTGAACACTGAAGCTTTCTTT,CASSIVNTEAFF
TRBV7-6,.,TRBJ2-5,.,TGTGCCAGCACCCTGGGGAGCGCCGCCGCTCAAGAGACCCAGTACTTC,CASTLGSAAAQETQYF
TRBV9,few,TRBJ1-5,.,TGTGCCAGCAGCGGTAAATCGAGGAGGTATCAGCCCCAGCATTTT,CASSGKSRRYQPQHF
TRBV27,.,TRBJ2-5,TRBD2,TGTGCCAGCAGTTTATATTCAGCGGGAGTGCTGGAGACCCAGTACTTC,CASSLYSAGVLETQYF
TRBV29-1,.,TRBJ1-2,TRBD1,TGCAGCGGATCCCAGGGGGGTAACTATGGCTACACCTTC,CSGSQGGNYGYTF
TRBV19,.,TRBJ1-5,.,TGTGCCAGTAGCGACAGTTCGAATAGCAATCAGCCCCAGCATTTT,CASSDSSNSNQPQHF
TRBV9,.,TRBJ1-2,TRBD1,TGTGCCAGCACTAAGACAGGGCCTAACTATGGCTACACCTTC,CASTKTGPNYGYTF
TRBV6-5,.,TRBJ1-2,.,TGTGCCAGCAGTTACTCGATAGTTGGGCTAGGCTACACCTTC,CASSYSIVGLGYTF
TRBV6-6,.,TRBJ1-2,TRBD1,TGTGCCAGCACTCAAGGGACAGGGACCCTTGGCTACACCTTC,CASTQGTGTLGYTF
TRBV7-3,.,TRBJ2-1,TRBD2,TGTGCCAGCAGCTTAACCGGGACTAGCGGTTACAATGAGCAGTTCTTC,CASSLTGTSGYNEQFF
TRBV10-3,.,TRBJ2-2,.,TGTGCCATCAGTGAGTTGCTTAACACCGGGGAGCTGTTTTTT,CAISELLNTGELFF
TRBV11-2,.,TRBJ1-2,TRBD1,TGTGCCAGCAGCTTAGGCCCGGGACAGGGGGCTTATGGCTACACCTTC,CASSLGPGQGAYGYTF
TRBV28,.,TRBJ2-7,TRBD1,TGTGCCAGCAGTCCCGGGGACAGGGGGCTAACCTACGAGCAGTACTTC,CASSPGDRGLTYEQYF
TRBV15,.,TRBJ2-5,.,TGTGCCACCAGCAGAGCAAGCGGCGAGACCCAGTACTTC,CATSRASGETQYF
TRBV10-3,.,TRBJ2-7,TRBD1,TGTGCCATCAGTGAGCTGACAGGGGGGAGCGAGCAGTACTTC,CAISELTGGSEQYF
TRBV6-5,.,TRBJ2-7,TRBD1,TGTGCCAGCGCCTCCGGGACAGGGGGCAACGAGCAGTACTTC,CASASGTGGNEQYF
TRBV2,.,TRBJ1-4,.,TGTGCCAGCAGTGAAGCTGGCACGACTAATGAAAAACTGTTTTTT,CASSEAGTTNEKLFF
TRBV5-8,.,TRBJ2-5,TRBD1,TGTGCCAGCAGCTCCTGGACAGGGGGTCAAGAGACCCAGTACTTC,CASSSWTGGQETQYF
TRBV5-1,.,TRBJ2-1,TRBD1,TGCGCCAGCAGCCCTGGGACAGGCGAACGGGAGCAGTTCTTC,CASSPGTGEREQFF
TRBV11-2,.,TRBJ1-2,TRBD1,TGTGCCAGCAGTCGCCCCCAGGGGGGCTATGGCTACACCTTC,CASSRPQGGYGYTF
TRBV10-3,.,TRBJ1-5,.,TGTGCCATCAGCCAACATAGCAATCAGCCCCAGCATTTT,CAISQHSNQPQHF
TRBV7-2,few,TRBJ2-3,.,TGTGCCAGCAGCTTTCGTCAGGATACGCAGTATTTT,CASSFRQDTQYF
TRBV5-1,.,TRBJ2-3,.,TGCGCCAGCAGCTTTGGGGGGGCGCGGGATACGCAGTATTTT,CASSFGGARDTQYF
TRBV19,few,TRBJ1-5,TRBD1,TGTGCCAGTAGCATTAACGGACAGGGATATCAGCCCCAGCATTTT,CASSINGQGYQPQHF
TRBV5-1,.,TRBJ2-3,.,TGCGCCAGTACCCCAGGGGGGCAAAGCACAGATACGCAGTATTTT,CASTPGGQSTDTQYF
TRBV15,few,TRBJ2-7,.,TGTGCCACCAGCAAGCCACGGGACTCCTACGAGCAGTACTTC,CATSKPRDSYEQYF
TRBV7-2,.,TRBJ1-5,.,TGTGCCAGCAGCTTATGGGGGACGAGAAGCAATCAGCCCCAGCATTTT,CASSLWGTRSNQPQHF